This TCR beta chain was found in a study of cytomegalovirus exposure and HLA in healthy donors. The CDR3 is 16 amino acids. The V segment lost 2 bases and the J segment 0 bases; nucleotides outside the gene matches: 4. Germline-derived CDR1 and CDR2 are MNHEY and SMNVEV (reference sequence). The PCR was carried out with 60 Vbeta primers and 13 Jbeta primers. Using immunoSEQ multiplex PCR, the repertoire was profiled, and TCRdb retains in-frame clones only, with some absent. This table holds about 190,000 clones, 75% to 90% found once. As regards this clone: Its antigen remains unidentified.

General observations from the study: In vitro confirmation showed three CMV-associated chains to be CMV antigen specific. An observed cluster of highly shared sequence variants was recorded as a likely sequencing artifact. Analyzed later, association rates of TCRs varied across HLA loci, with DRB1 most and HLA-C fewest.

What was sequenced was PBMCs. This sequence was found in a man between 25 and 39 years old in good health and CMV-seronegative. This sequence joins TRBV27 and TRBJ1-5; 7 nucleotides line up with TRBD1. The CDR3 region is CASSLQDRSSNQPQHF. In DNA form, the CDR3 reads TGTGCCAGCAGTTTACAGGACAGGAGTAGCAATCAGCCCCAGCATTTT.